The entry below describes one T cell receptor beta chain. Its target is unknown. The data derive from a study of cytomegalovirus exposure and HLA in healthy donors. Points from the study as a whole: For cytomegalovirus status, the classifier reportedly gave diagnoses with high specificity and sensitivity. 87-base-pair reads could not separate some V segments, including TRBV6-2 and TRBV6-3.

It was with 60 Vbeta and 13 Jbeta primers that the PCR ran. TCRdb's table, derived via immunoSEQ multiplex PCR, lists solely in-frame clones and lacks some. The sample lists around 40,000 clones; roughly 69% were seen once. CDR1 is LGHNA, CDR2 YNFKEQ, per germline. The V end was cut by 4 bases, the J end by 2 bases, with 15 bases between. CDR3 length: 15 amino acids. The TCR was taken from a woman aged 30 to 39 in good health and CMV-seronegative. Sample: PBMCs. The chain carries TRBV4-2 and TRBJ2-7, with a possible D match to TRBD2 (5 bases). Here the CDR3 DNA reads TGTGCCAGCAGCCTACTAGTGGGAACCACCTACGAGCAGTACTTC. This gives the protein CASSLLVGTTYEQYF.